This T cell receptor (beta chain) is from a study of T cell repertoires in cytomegalovirus infection. Study at large: Both a matching HLA type and CMV infection were indicated by public TCR beta signatures.

In this sample, this clonotype turned up many times. Its antigen is unknown. The ends lost 5 bases at V and 5 bases at J; junction bases unmatched: 10. CDR3 length: 16 amino acids. Germline CDR1 is SGHVS and CDR2 is FNYEAQ. General study findings and limits: The ex vivo response was dominated by HLA-C-restricted CMV-specific TCR beta clonotypes.

TCRdb ran MiXCR on the reads and lists one entry per CDR3 protein. The sample holds fewer than 200,000 distinct CDR3 sequences; approximately 14% are singletons and the top ten take over 25%. The clonotype originates from a human donor in good health (CMV status not recorded). Some clones in this sample may be carry-over from other donors' samples. The sample consisted of PBMCs. The gene calls are TRBV7-6 and TRBJ1-5; 9 nucleotides line up with TRBD1. In DNA form, the CDR3 reads TGTGCCAGCAGCCTTTCTTTGGGGACAGGGCATCAGCCCCAGCATTTT. This translates into CASSLSLGTGHQPQHF.